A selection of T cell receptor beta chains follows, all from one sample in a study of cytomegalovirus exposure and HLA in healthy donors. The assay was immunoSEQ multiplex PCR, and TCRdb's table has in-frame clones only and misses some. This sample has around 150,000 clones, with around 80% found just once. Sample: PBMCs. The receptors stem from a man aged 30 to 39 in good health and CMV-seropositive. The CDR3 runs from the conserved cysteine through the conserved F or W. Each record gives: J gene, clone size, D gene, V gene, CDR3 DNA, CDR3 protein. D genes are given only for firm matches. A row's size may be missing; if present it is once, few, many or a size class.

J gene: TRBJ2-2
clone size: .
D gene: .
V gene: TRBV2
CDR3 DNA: TGTGCCAGCAGTGAAATCTCGAGGGCCGGGGAGCTGTTTTTT
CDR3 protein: CASSEISRAGELFF

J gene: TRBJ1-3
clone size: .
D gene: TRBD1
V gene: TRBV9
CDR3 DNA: TGTGCCAGCAGCGTTTTACCAGGGGGCGCAAGTAATGGAAACACCATATATTTT
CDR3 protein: CASSVLPGGASNGNTIYF

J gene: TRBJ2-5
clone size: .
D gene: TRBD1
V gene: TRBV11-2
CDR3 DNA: TGTGCCAGCAGCCGGGGACAGGGAGGAGAGACCCAGTACTTC
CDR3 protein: CASSRGQGGETQYF

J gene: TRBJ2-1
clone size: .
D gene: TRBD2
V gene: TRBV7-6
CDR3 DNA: TGTGCCAGCAGCTTAGGGCTAGCGGCCAATGAGCAGTTCTTC
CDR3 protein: CASSLGLAANEQFF

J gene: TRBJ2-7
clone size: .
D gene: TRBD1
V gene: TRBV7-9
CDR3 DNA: TGTGCCAGCAGCTTCGGACAGGACCCCACCTACGAGCAGTACTTC
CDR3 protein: CASSFGQDPTYEQYF

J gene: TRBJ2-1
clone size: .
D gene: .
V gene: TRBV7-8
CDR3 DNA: TGTGCCAGCACCCAGGGGGGCTCCTACAATGAGCAGTTCTTC
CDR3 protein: CASTQGGSYNEQFF

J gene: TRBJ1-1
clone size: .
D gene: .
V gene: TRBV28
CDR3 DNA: TGTGCCAGCAGTGCGGCCGGGGTAGGAGACTCTGAAGCTTTCTTT
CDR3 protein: CASSAAGVGDSEAFF

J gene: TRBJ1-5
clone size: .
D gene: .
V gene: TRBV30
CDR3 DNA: TGTGCCTGGAGTGTACGGGGTAGCAATCAGCCCCAGCATTTT
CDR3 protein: CAWSVRGSNQPQHF

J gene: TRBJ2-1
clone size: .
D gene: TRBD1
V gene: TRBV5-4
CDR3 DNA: TGTGCCAGCAGCTTGGGGACAGGGAGGCCCTCTACTGAGCAGTTCTTC
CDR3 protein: CASSLGTGRPSTEQFF

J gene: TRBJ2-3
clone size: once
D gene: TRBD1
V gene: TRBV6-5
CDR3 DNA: TGTGCCAGCAGTTCAGGGGGAGTAAACACAGATACGCAGTATTTT
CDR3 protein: CASSSGGVNTDTQYF

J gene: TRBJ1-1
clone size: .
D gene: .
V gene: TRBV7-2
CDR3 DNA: TGTGCCAGCAGCTTATGGGGGGGACCGAACACTGAAGCTTTCTTT
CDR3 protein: CASSLWGGPNTEAFF

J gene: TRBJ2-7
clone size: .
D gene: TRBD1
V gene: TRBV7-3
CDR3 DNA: TGTGCCAGCAGCTTAACAGGACAGGGGAGCTCCTACGAGCAGTACTTC
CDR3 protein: CASSLTGQGSSYEQYF

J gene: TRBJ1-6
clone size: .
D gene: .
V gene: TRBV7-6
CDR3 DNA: TGTGCCAGCAGCTTAGGGGCGGGGGACTCCTATAATTCACCCCTCCACTTT
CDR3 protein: CASSLGAGDSYNSPLHF

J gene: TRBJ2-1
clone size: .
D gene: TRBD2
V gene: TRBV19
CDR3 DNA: TGTGCCAGCGGGGGGGCAGTGAACAATGAGCAGTTCTTC
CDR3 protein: CASGGAVNNEQFF

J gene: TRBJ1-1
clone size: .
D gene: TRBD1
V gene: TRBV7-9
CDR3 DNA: TGTGCCAGCAGTTCCGGGACAGGGGTTCCTCGACCCCGGGACACTGAAGCTTTCTTT
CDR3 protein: CASSSGTGVPRPRDTEAFF

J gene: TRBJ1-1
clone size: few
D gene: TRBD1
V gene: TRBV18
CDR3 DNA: TGTGCCAGCTCACCGGACAGGCTGGAAAAAACTGAAGCTTTCTTT
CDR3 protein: CASSPDRLEKTEAFF

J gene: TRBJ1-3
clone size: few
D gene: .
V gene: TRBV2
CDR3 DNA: TGTGCCAGCACCCGAGGGACTGGAAACACCATATATTTT
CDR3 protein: CASTRGTGNTIYF

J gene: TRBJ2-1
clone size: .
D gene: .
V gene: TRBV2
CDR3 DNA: TGTGCCAGCAGTGAAGTGGGGGGGCGGAATGAGCAGTTCTTC
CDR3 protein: CASSEVGGRNEQFF

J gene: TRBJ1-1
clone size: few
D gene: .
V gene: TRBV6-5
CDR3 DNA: TGTGCCAGCAGTCGAACTCAGGTCCTGAACACTGAAGCTTTCTTT
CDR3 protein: CASSRTQVLNTEAFF

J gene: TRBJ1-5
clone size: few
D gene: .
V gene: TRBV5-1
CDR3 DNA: TGCGCCAGCAGCGTCCAAGGGGGTCAGCCCCAGCATTTT
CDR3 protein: CASSVQGGQPQHF

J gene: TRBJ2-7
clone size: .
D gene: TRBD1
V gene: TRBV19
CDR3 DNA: TGTGCCAGTAGTACCCGGACAGGGGAAACCTACGAGCAGTACTTC
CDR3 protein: CASSTRTGETYEQYF

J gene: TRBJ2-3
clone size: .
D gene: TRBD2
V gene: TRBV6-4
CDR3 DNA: TGTGCCAGCAGTGACTCAACTAGCGGGGGGCGGAATACGCAGTATTTT
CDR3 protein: CASSDSTSGGRNTQYF

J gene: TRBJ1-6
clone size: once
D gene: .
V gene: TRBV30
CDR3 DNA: TGTGCCTGGAGTGTAATCCCGAACAGGGATAATTCACCCCTCCACTTT
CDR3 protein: CAWSVIPNRDNSPLHF

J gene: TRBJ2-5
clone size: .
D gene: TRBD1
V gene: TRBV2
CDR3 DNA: TGTGCCAGCAGTTATTCTGGACAGGGAGAAGAGACCCAGTACTTC
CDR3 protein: CASSYSGQGEETQYF

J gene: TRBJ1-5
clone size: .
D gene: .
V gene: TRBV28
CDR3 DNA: TGTGCCAGCAGTTTATCAGGGCGATATCAGCCCCAGCATTTT
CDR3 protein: CASSLSGRYQPQHF

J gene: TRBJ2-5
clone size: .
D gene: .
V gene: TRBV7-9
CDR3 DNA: TGTGCCAGCAGCTTAGCGCGGGGAGAAGAGACCCAGTACTTC
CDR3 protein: CASSLARGEETQYF

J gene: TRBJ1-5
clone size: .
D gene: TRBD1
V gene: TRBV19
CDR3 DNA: TGTGCCACCTCAGGACAGGCCGACCTGCCCCAGCATTTT
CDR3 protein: CATSGQADLPQHF

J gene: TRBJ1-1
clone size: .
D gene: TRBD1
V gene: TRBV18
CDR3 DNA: TGTGCCAGCTCCAAGGGACAGGGCCACACTGAAGCTTTCTTT
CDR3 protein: CASSKGQGHTEAFF

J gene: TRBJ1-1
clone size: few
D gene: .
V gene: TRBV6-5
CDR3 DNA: TGTGCCAGCCAGACAGCTATGAACACTGAAGCTTTCTTT
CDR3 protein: CASQTAMNTEAFF

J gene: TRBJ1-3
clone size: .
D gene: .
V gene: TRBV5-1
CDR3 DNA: TGCGCCAGCAGCTTGGAGCTGGGCCGGAATTCTGGAAACACCATATATTTT
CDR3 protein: CASSLELGRNSGNTIYF

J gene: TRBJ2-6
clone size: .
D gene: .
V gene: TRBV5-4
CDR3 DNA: TGTGCCAGCAGCTTGGTGGACAGCTCTGGGGCCAACGTCCTGACTTTC
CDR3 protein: CASSLVDSSGANVLTF

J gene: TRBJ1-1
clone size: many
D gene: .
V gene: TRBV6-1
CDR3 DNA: TGTGCCACCCGTACAGGATTCGAAGGCAGGTCAGAAGCTTTCTTT
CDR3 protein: CATRTGFEGRSEAFF

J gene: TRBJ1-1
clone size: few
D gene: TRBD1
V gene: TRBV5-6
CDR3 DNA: TGTGCCAGCACATTAACCGGGACAGGAGTTTGGAAAGCTTTCTTT
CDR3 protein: CASTLTGTGVWKAFF

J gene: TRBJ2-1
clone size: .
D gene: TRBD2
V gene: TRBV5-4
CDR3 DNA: TGTGCCAGCAGCTGGGGACTAGCGGGGAGCTCCTACAATGAGCAGTTCTTC
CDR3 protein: CASSWGLAGSSYNEQFF

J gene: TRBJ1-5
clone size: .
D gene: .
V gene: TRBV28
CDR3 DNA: TGTGCCAGCAGTTTATACCCACCGGCCCAGCATTTT
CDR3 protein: CASSLYPPAQHF

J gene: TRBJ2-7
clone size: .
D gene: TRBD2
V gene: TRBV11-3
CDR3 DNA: TGTGCCAGCAGCTTAGGACTAGCGGGAGGGCCGGGAGAGAACGAGCAGTACTTC
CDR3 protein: CASSLGLAGGPGENEQYF

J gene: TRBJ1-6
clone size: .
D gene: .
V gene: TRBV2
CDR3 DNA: TGTGCCAGCAGTTCGGAGTACGCGGGTAATTCACCCCTCCACTTT
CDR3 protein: CASSSEYAGNSPLHF

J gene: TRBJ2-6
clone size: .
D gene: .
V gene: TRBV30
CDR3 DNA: TGTGCCTGGAGTAGGGGTTCTGGGGCCAACGTCCTGACTTTC
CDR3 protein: CAWSRGSGANVLTF

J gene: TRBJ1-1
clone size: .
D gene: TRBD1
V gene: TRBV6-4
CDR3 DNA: TGTGCCAGCATCAGACAGGGCGTGAACACTGAAGCTTTCTTT
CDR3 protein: CASIRQGVNTEAFF

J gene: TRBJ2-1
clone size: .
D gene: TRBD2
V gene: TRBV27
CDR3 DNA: TGTGCCAGCAGTTTAACGGGAGGGCCAATTAATGAGCAGTTCTTC
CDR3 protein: CASSLTGGPINEQFF

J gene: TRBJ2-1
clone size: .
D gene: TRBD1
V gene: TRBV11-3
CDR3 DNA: TGTGCCAGCAGCCCACGGACAGGGGGGGTAGGAGAGCAGTTCTTC
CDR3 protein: CASSPRTGGVGEQFF